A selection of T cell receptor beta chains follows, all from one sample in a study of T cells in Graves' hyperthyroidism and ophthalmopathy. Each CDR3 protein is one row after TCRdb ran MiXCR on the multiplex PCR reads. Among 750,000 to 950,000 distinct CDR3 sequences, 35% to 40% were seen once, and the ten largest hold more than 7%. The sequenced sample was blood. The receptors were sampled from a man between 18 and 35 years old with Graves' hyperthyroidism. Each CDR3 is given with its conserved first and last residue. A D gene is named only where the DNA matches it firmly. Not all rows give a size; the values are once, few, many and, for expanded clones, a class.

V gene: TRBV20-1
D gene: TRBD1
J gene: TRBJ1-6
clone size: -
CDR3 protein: CSAGTGGSTLHF
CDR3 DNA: TGCAGTGCTGGGACAGGGGGCAGCACCCTCCACTTT

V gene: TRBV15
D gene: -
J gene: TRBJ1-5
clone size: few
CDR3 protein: CATSREPPPNRGPQHF
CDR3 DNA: TGTGCCACCAGCAGAGAGCCCCCGCCCAACCGGGGGCCCCAGCATTTT

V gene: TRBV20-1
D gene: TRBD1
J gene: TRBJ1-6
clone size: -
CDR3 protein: CSAGDRGRRESNSPLHF
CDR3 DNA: TGCAGTGCGGGGGACAGGGGGCGCCGGGAAAGTAATTCACCCCTCCACTTT

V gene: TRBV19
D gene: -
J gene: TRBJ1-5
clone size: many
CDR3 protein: CASSTGRASNQPQHF
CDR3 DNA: TGTGCCAGTAGTACGGGACGGGCAAGCAATCAGCCCCAGCATTTT

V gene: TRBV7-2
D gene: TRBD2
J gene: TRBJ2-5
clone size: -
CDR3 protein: CASSLFTSGGQETQYF
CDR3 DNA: TGTGCCAGCAGCTTATTTACAAGCGGGGGTCAAGAGACCCAGTACTTC

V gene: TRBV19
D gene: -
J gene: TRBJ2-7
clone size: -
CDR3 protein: CASKDTLFSYEQYF
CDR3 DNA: TGTGCCAGTAAGGACACACTGTTCTCCTACGAGCAGTACTTC

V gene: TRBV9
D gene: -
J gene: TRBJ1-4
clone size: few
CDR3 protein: CASSLGRALNEKLFF
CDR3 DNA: TGTGCCAGCAGCCTAGGACGGGCTCTTAATGAAAAACTGTTTTTT

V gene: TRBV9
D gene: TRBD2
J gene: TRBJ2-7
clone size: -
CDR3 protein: CASSVRSGEAEQYF
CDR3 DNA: TGTGCCAGCAGCGTACGCAGCGGGGAGGCCGAGCAGTACTTC

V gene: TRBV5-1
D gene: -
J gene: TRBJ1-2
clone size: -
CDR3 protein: CASSLGGLAYGYTF
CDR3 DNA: TGCGCCAGCAGCCTTGGCGGGTTGGCCTATGGCTACACCTTC

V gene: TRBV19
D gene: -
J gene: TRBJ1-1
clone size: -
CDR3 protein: CASTLFGGTLSNTEAFF
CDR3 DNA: TGTGCCAGTACCTTATTTGGGGGGACGTTAAGCAACACTGAAGCTTTCTTT

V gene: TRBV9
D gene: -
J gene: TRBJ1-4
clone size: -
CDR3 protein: CASSSHKGGNEKLFF
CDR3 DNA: TGTGCCAGCAGCTCCCACAAGGGGGGGAATGAAAAACTGTTTTTT

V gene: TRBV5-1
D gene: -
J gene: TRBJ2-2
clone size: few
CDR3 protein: CASSSGIGVDTGELFF
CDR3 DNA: TGCGCCAGCAGCTCCGGAATCGGGGTTGACACCGGGGAGCTGTTTTTT

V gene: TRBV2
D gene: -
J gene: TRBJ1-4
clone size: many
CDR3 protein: CASSPQQEKLFF
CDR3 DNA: TGTGCCAGCAGTCCTCAACAAGAAAAACTGTTTTTT

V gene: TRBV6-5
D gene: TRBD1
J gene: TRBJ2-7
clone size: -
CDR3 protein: CASSYSWTGVNF
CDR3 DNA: TGTGCCAGCAGTTACTCTTGGACAGGGGTGAACTTC

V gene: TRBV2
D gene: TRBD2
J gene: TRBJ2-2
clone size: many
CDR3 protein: CASILEASGGANTGELFF
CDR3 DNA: TGTGCCAGCATCCTGGAGGCTAGCGGGGGGGCGAACACCGGGGAGCTGTTTTTT

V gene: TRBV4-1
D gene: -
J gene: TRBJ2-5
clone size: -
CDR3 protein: CASSQDGGTQYF
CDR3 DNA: TGCGCCAGCAGCCAAGATGGCGGGACCCAGTACTTC

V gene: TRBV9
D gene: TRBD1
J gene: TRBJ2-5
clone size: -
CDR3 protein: CASIGLRGQAGTQYF
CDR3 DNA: TGTGCCAGCATCGGTTTGCGAGGACAGGCGGGGACCCAGTACTTC

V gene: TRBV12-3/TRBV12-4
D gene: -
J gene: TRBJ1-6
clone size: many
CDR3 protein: CASSFSQGRPLHF
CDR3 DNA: TGTGCCAGCAGTTTTAGCCAGGGACGTCCCCTCCACTTT

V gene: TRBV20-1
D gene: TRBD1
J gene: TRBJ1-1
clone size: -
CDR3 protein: CSASTRQGRTEAFF
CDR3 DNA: TGCAGTGCTAGTACCCGACAGGGTAGAACTGAAGCTTTCTTT

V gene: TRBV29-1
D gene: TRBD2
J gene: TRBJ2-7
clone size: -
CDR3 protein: CSVEGEGEDQYF
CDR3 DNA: TGCAGCGTTGAAGGGGAGGGAGAAGATCAGTACTTC

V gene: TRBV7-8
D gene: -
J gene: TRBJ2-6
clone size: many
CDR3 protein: CASGLSGANVLTF
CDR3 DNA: TGTGCCAGCGGGCTCTCTGGGGCCAACGTCCTGACTTTC

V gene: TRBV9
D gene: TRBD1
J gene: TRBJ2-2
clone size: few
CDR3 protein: CASSPSVDREYTGELFF
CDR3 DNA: TGTGCCAGCAGCCCTTCCGTAGACAGGGAATACACCGGGGAGCTGTTTTTT

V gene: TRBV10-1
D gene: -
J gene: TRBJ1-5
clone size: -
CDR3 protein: CASSEFPGVNQPQHF
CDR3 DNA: TGCGCCAGCAGTGAGTTCCCAGGGGTGAACCAGCCCCAGCATTTT

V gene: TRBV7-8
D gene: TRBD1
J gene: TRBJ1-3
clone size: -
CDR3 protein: CASSSWTGHNGYTIYF
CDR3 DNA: TGTGCCAGCAGCTCCTGGACAGGGCATAATGGCTACACCATATATTTT

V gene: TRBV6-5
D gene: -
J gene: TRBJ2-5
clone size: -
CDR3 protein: CASSYSRLAWETQYF
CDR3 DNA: TGTGCCAGCAGTTACTCTCGGCTAGCATGGGAGACCCAGTACTTC

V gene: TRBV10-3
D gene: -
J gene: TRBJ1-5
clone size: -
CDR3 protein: CASSYSPGEATQPQHF
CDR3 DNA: TGTGCCAGCAGTTACTCACCCGGGGAGGCCACTCAGCCCCAGCATTTT

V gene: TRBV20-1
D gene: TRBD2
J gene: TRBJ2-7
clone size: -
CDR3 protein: CSALAGGPGEQYF
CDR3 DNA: TGCAGTGCTTTAGCGGGAGGGCCGGGGGAGCAGTACTTC

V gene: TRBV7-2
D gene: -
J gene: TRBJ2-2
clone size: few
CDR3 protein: CATGDINTGELFF
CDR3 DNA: TGTGCCACCGGTGATATCAACACCGGGGAGCTGTTTTTT

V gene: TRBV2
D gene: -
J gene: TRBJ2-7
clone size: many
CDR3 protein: CASSEGGPYEQYF
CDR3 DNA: TGTGCCAGCAGTGAAGGCGGTCCTTACGAGCAGTACTTC

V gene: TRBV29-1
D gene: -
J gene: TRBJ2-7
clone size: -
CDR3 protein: CSLGDSTDEQYF
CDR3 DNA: TGCAGCTTAGGGGACTCTACGGACGAGCAGTACTTC

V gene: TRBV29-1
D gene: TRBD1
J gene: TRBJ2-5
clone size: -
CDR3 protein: CSVEETTGNQYF
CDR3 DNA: TGCAGCGTTGAAGAGACGACAGGGAACCAGTACTTC

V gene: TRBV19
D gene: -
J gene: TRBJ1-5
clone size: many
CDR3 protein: CASQEGNQPQHF
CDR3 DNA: TGTGCCAGCCAGGAGGGCAATCAGCCCCAGCATTTT

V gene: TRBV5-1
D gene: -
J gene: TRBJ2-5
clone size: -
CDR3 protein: CASSLVGGMAETQYF
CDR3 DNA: TGCGCCAGCAGCTTGGTGGGCGGAATGGCAGAGACCCAGTACTTC

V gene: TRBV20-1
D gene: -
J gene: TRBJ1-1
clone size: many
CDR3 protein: CSALTERAFF
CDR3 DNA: TGCAGTGCTCTGACAGAGCGCGCTTTCTTT

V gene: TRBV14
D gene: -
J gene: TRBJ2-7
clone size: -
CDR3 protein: CASSQGFQEYF
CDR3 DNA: TGTGCCAGCAGCCAAGGGTTCCAGGAGTACTTC

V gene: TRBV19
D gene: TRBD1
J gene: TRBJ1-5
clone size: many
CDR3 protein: CASSTWTGGNQPQHF
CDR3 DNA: TGTGCCAGTAGTACATGGACAGGGGGCAATCAGCCCCAGCATTTT

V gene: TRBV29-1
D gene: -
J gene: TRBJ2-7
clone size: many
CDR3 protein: CSVAGDPYEQYF
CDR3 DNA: TGCAGCGTTGCGGGAGATCCCTACGAGCAGTACTTC

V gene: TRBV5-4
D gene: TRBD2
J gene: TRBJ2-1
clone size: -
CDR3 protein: CASSPGTSESEQFF
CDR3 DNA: TGTGCCAGCAGCCCCGGGACTAGCGAGTCTGAGCAGTTCTTC

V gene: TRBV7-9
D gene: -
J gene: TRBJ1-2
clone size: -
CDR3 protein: CASSLGQGRVLDGYTF
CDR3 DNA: TGTGCCAGCAGCTTAGGCCAGGGGCGCGTCTTAGATGGCTACACCTTC

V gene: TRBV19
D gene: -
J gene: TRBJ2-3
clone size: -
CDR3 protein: CASSSAPDTQYF
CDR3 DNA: TGTGCCAGTTCGTCCGCCCCAGATACGCAGTATTTT

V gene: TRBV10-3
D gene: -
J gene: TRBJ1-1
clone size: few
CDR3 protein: CAISESYQAGNTEAFF
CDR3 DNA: TGTGCCATCAGTGAATCATATCAGGCCGGGAACACTGAAGCTTTCTTT

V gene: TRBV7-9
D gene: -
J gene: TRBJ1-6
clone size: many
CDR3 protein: CASSFGDSSLHF
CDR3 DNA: TGTGCCAGCAGCTTCGGGGATTCGTCCCTCCACTTT

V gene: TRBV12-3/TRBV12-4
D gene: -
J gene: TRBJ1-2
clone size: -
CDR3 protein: CASSYLGDGYTF
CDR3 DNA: TGTGCCAGCAGTTACCTGGGGGATGGCTACACCTTC

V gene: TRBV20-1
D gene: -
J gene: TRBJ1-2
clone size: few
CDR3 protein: CSAPGYYSYGYTF
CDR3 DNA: TGCAGTGCTCCAGGGTATTACAGCTATGGCTACACCTTC

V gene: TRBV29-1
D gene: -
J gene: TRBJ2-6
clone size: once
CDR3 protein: CSSAGFGDSGANVLTF
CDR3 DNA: TGCAGCTCAGCAGGTTTTGGTGACTCTGGGGCCAACGTCCTGACTTTC

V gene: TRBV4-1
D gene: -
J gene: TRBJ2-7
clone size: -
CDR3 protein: CASGAGLDSSYEQYF
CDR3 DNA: TGCGCCAGTGGGGCGGGGCTGGATAGCTCCTACGAGCAGTACTTC

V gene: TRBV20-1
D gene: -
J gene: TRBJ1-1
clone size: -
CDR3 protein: CSARGGMDTEAFF
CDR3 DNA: TGCAGTGCTAGAGGGGGTATGGACACTGAAGCTTTCTTT

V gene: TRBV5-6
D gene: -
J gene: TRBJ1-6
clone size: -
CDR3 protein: CASSLVRSGPNSPLHF
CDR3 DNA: TGTGCCAGCAGCTTGGTCCGTTCAGGGCCGAATTCACCCCTCCACTTT

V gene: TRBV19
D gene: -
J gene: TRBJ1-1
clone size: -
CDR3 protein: CASSIGPSEAFF
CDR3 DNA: TGTGCCAGTAGTATAGGGCCGTCTGAAGCTTTCTTT

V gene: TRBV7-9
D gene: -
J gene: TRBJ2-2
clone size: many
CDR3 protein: CASHGNSGELFF
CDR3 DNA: TGTGCCAGTCACGGCAATAGCGGGGAGCTGTTTTTT

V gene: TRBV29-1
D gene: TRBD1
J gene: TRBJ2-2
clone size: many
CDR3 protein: CSVEGEGQATTGELFF
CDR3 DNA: TGCAGCGTTGAAGGAGAGGGACAGGCTACCACCGGGGAGCTGTTTTTT

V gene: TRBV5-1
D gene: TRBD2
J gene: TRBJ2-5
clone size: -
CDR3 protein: CASSTGLAGSEETQYF
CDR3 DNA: TGCGCCAGCAGCACGGGACTAGCGGGGTCGGAGGAGACCCAGTACTTC

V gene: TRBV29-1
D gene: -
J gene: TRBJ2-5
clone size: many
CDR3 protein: CSVELARRETQYF
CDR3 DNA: TGCAGCGTTGAACTAGCGAGGAGGGAGACCCAGTACTTC